This is a list of T cell receptor beta chains from one sample in a study of shared clonotypes between healthy human individuals. Sequencing used immunoSEQ multiplex PCR; TCRdb keeps in-frame clones, though not all of them. The sample lists some 2.4 million clones, approximately 93% seen once, with 0.35% to 0.45% in the top ten. Specimen: naive CD4+ T cells from PBMCs. The receptors shown here come from a man younger than 35 in good health. Some clones in this sample may be carry-over from other donors' samples. Both conserved end residues are part of each CDR3. D genes are given only for firm matches. Size tells how often a clone was seen (once, few, many) or the class of an expanded clone, and some rows leave it out.

>.|TRBV7-6|TRBJ1-1|.
TGTGCCAGCAGCTTAGAGACAGCAGCCCTGAACACTGAAGCTTTCTTT
CASSLETAALNTEAFF
>.|TRBV5-6|TRBJ2-5|TRBD1
TGTGCCAGCAGCACGGACAGGGCCCCAGAGACCCAGTACTTC
CASSTDRAPETQYF
>.|TRBV28|TRBJ2-1|.
TGTGCCAGCAGTTTGGGGGGGCAGGGGCCAAATGAGCAGTTCTTC
CASSLGGQGPNEQFF
>.|TRBV10-2|TRBJ2-3|.
TGCGCCAGCAGTTCTCCCGGGCGGACCACAGATACGCAGTATTTT
CASSSPGRTTDTQYF
>once|TRBV7-9|TRBJ2-3|TRBD1
TGTGCCAGCAGCTCCCCGGGACAGGCCACAGATACGCAGTATTTT
CASSSPGQATDTQYF
>.|TRBV5-1|TRBJ1-6|.
TGCGCCAGCAGCTTGTGGGCAGCCGATGGATCACCCCTCCACTTT
CASSLWAADGSPLHF
>.|TRBV18|TRBJ2-7|.
TGTGCCAGCTCACCACCGGGATCCTACGAGCAGTACTTC
CASSPPGSYEQYF
>.|TRBV7-9|TRBJ1-4|.
TGTGCCAGCAGCTTAGCTGCAGGGGCATACGAAAAACTGTTTTTT
CASSLAAGAYEKLFF
>few|TRBV28|TRBJ2-7|TRBD2
TGTGCCAGCGTCTGGACTAGCGGGTCCTACGAGCAGTACTTC
CASVWTSGSYEQYF
>.|TRBV21-1|TRBJ1-5|.
TGTGCCAGCAGCAGGCATCCGGGACCCGGAAATCAGCCCCAGCATTTT
CASSRHPGPGNQPQHF
>.|TRBV19|TRBJ2-1|.
TGTGCCAGTAGTATCGAGCTGAATGAGCAGTTCTTC
CASSIELNEQFF
>.|TRBV10-3|TRBJ1-1|TRBD1
TGTGCCATCAGTGACCCCGGGACAGGGCTCACTGAAGCTTTCTTT
CAISDPGTGLTEAFF
>.|TRBV5-1|TRBJ2-5|.
TGCGCCAGCAGCTTGGGCCCAAACCAAGAGACCCAGTACTTC
CASSLGPNQETQYF
>.|TRBV4-1|TRBJ2-2|.
TGCGCCAGCAGCCAAGTTGGTGGGAGATCCCCCGGGGAGCTGTTTTTT
CASSQVGGRSPGELFF
>.|TRBV27|TRBJ2-2|.
TGTGCCAGCAGGCGACATGGGAACACCGGGGAGCTGTTTTTT
CASRRHGNTGELFF
>.|TRBV5-5|TRBJ2-7|TRBD2
TGTGCCAGCAGCTTAACTAGCGGCAGCTCCTACGAGCAGTACTTC
CASSLTSGSSYEQYF
>.|TRBV4-1|TRBJ1-5|TRBD1
TGCGCCAGCAGCCAAGGGGCTGTGTGGACAGGGGACCGATATAGCAATCAGCCCCAGCATTTT
CASSQGAVWTGDRYSNQPQHF
>.|TRBV5-5|TRBJ2-7|TRBD2
TGTGCCAGCAGCTTGGGGACGATCCTAGCGGGAGAATTCACCTACGAGCAGTACTTC
CASSLGTILAGEFTYEQYF
>.|TRBV28|TRBJ1-2|TRBD1
TGTGCCAGCAGTTTCCTGGACAGGGTGAACTATGGCTACACCTTC
CASSFLDRVNYGYTF
>.|TRBV5-1|TRBJ2-1|.
TGCGCCAGCAGCGCCGACCCCCAGGGCTCCTACAATGAGCAGTTCTTC
CASSADPQGSYNEQFF
>.|TRBV5-1|TRBJ1-5|.
TGCGCCAGCAGCTTTCTGGGGGATTACAATCAGCCCCAGCATTTT
CASSFLGDYNQPQHF
>.|TRBV13|TRBJ2-4|.
TGTGCCAGCAGCCCTCCCAGAGACAGCCGAAAAAACATTCAGTACTTC
CASSPPRDSRKNIQYF
>.|TRBV27|TRBJ2-1|.
TGTGCCAGCAGTTATCATTCCGGGAGATCCTACAATGAGCAGTTCTTC
CASSYHSGRSYNEQFF
>few|TRBV6-5|TRBJ1-2|TRBD1
TGTGCCAGCAGCCCTAGGACAGGCTATGGCTACACCTTC
CASSPRTGYGYTF
>.|TRBV7-6|TRBJ1-1|.
TGTGCCAGCAGCTTAAGGACCAGGGTGGACACTGAAGCTTTCTTT
CASSLRTRVDTEAFF
>.|TRBV5-1|TRBJ2-1|TRBD2
TGCGCCAGCAGTGTGGCTAGCGGGACCTCCTACAATGAGCAGTTCTTC
CASSVASGTSYNEQFF